The clone carrying this T cell receptor (beta chain) is a singleton in its sample. The naive CD8 fraction comprised CD45RO-negative cells positively selected for CCR7 and excluded terminally differentiated effector memory CD45RA+ cells. This sample was included in a study of shared clonotypes between healthy human individuals. The germline V and J ends were trimmed by 6 bases and 7 bases, with 15 bases remaining between them. This CDR3 is built from 14 residues. Germline-derived CDR1 and CDR2 are LNHDA and SQIVND (reference sequence). Using immunoSEQ multiplex PCR, the repertoire was profiled, and TCRdb retains in-frame clones only, with some absent. The data show millions of clones, with more than 85% seen just once and 1.5% to 2% held by the top ten.

This chain connects TRBV19 to TRBJ1-4; D call uncertain. The sequenced sample consisted of naive CD8+ T cells from PBMCs. This TCR derives from a man younger than 35 in good health. Some clones in this sample may be carry-over from other donors' samples. The CDR3 loop reads CASSPREYGEKLFF. CDR3 nucleotide sequence: TGTGCCAGTAGCCCAAGAGAGTACGGTGAAAAACTGTTTTTT.